This TCR beta chain was recorded in a study of immunodeficiency (dated by TCRdb to between 2018 and 2021). Study-wide context: The repertoires were analyzed to search for VDJ recombination defects and oligoclonality. Here is what the overall study found, with its caveats: In the entropy comparisons of patients versus healthy controls, patients were shown as n=3 (open circles), and an effect on thymic development was only suggested as possible. Relative to control CD8+ T cells, CD8+ T cells from patients had restricted TRB V-J pairing and a lower productive entropy. Severe oligoclonality, judged by top-100 and total clonotype frequencies, was seen in patient CD8+ but not CD4+ T cells.

Before TCR sequencing, CD3+CD8+ T cells were sorted from fresh PBMCs. CDR1 GTSNPN and CDR2 SVGIG are derived from the germline V gene (reference sequence). Between the V and J ends, shortened by 4 bases and 3 bases respectively, the junction contains 16 bases. There are 14 amino acids in the CDR3, from cysteine to phenylalanine inclusive. Only the CDR3 part of the read is kept: 42 bases, read in frame from the first base. After extraction using the QIAamp DNA Blood Mini Kit, genomic DNA was sent off for immunoSEQ repertoire analysis. CDR3 regions were amplified by multiplex PCR from a standard quantity of genomic DNA template. PCR products were sequenced on an Illumina platform. In the source study's methods: Sequences were aligned to a reference, with V, D and J gene definitions taken from IMGT. A nearest-neighbor clustering algorithm merged closely related sequences to remove PCR and sequencing errors. V, D and J usage was analyzed in productive unique and total sequences using ImmunoSEQ Analyzer tools and R version 3.6.1. TCRdb carries this immuneACCESS record with in-frame sequences only. Its versions omit some clonotypes, under half of them owing to an unresolved V gene in the studies checked, with the rest unexplained. D and trimming come from the DNA, and the V and J calls and clone size come from that table. Present in this sample are 850 to 1,400 clones, about 93% of which were seen just once. Together, the top ten hold approximately 1.3% of the sample.

Details on this clone: The antigen it recognizes is unknown. The record has no base qualities; no much larger clone is one base away.

The clonotype was recovered from a female donor. The specimen sequenced was CD8+ T cells from blood. The sequence joins TRBV30 to TRBJ2-7; the D gene is perhaps TRBD1, from 7 matching bases. The DNA sequence is as follows: TGTGCCTGGAAGCAGGGGGGCTTAAGCTACGAGCAGTACTTC. It translates to CAWKQGGLSYEQYF.